The 9 T cell receptor beta chains below come from one sample, sequenced in a study of blood T cell repertoires in COVID-19. Data came from immunoSEQ multiplex PCR; TCRdb stores just in-frame clones and leaves some out. The sample holds roughly 86,000 clones, approximately 82% seen once. Sequencing was done on a sample of peripheral blood. The receptors here all came from a human donor in a cohort sampled during active COVID-19.

J is TRBJ2-1 and V is TRBV3-1 (or the pseudogene TRBV3-2); D is perhaps TRBD2 (7 bases). With 5 bases removed from V and 10 bases from J, the gap between germline ends came to 27 bases. This CDR3 has 17 residues. Looked up from germline, CDR1 is LGHDT and CDR2 is YNNKEL (reference sequence). The CDR3 DNA is TGTGCCAGCAGCAAAGGAGGCTCGGGGGGCCGATTGGGGGAGCAGTTCTTC. It encodes CASSKGGSGGRLGEQFF.

The gene calls are TRBV21-1 and TRBJ2-7; the table assigns TRBD1, which was not confirmed against the DNA. TRBV21-1 has pseudogene status. This CDR3 has 13 amino acids. CDR3 in amino acids: CASSKQQGDEQYF. Written as DNA, the CDR3 is TGTGCCAGCAGCAAACAACAGGGCGACGAGCAGTACTTC.

V is TRBV5-6 and J is TRBJ2-5; unclear D gene. Germline V gives CDR1 SGHDT, CDR2 YYEEEE. The CDR3 spans 13 residues. Trimming cost V 4 bases and J 5 bases, with 12 bases left between them. DNA of the CDR3: TGTGCCAGCAGCGGTAGAATTGTGGAGACCCAGTACTTC. Protein sequence: CASSGRIVETQYF.

The V and J genes are TRBV28 and TRBJ2-1; no firm D call. Deletions cut 7 bases from V and 4 bases from J, with 5 bases between. Germline V gives CDR1 MDHEN, CDR2 SYDVKM. CDR3 length: 11 amino acids. This CDR3 is CASILYNEQFF. The CDR3 nucleotides are TGTGCCAGCATATTGTACAATGAGCAGTTCTTC.

This chain connects TRBV28 to TRBJ1-2; 7 nucleotides match TRBD1. After removal of 4 bases from V and 2 bases from J, the junction contained 4 bases not matched to a gene. Germline V gives CDR1 MDHEN, CDR2 SYDVKM. This CDR3 has 14 amino acids. The CDR3 nucleotides read TGTGCCAGCAGTTCCCGGGACAGAAACTATGGCTACACCTTC. It yields the protein CASSSRDRNYGYTF.

The V and J genes are TRBV6-5 and TRBJ2-1; D perhaps matches TRBD2 (5 bases). V dropped 5 bases and J dropped 8 bases, with 13 bases sitting between them. The CDR3 is 13 residues long. Germline loops: CDR1 MNHEY, CDR2 SVGAGI. This CDR3 reads CASSRILGHEQFF. The CDR3 DNA reads as TGTGCCAGCAGTAGAATACTAGGACATGAGCAGTTCTTC.

As to this clone: One end of the junction is discordant with germline, which a read error may explain. The chain couples TRBV6-5 to TRBJ1-3; D is perhaps TRBD1 (6 bases). Germline lookup yields CDR1 MNHEY and CDR2 SVGAGI. The CDR3 extends over 13 amino acids. The CDR3 DNA is TGTGCCAGCAGAGGACAGCCTGGACACACCATATATTTT. Its translation is CASRGQPGHTIYF.

This rearrangement joins TRBV19 to TRBJ1-1; possible D gene TRBD1, 5 bases. V was shortened by 4 bases and J by 1 base, with 10 bases between the two germline ends. This CDR3 region has 14 residues. Germline V gene lookup returns CDR1 LNHDA and CDR2 SQIVND (reference sequence). The CDR3 protein is CASSKGVRNTEAFF. As DNA, the CDR3 is TGTGCCAGTAGTAAAGGGGTTAGGAACACTGAAGCTTTCTTT.

This sequence joins TRBV7-9 and TRBJ2-1, with 7 bases fitting TRBD1. The length of the CDR3 is 14 residues. Germline CDR1 and CDR2: SEHNR and FQNEAQ (reference sequence). J gave up 8 bases and V 1 base, and 5 bases lay outside the gene matches. The chain's CDR3 is CASSLGAGGHEQFF. As DNA, the CDR3 is TGTGCCAGCAGCTTAGGGGCAGGGGGTCATGAGCAGTTCTTC.